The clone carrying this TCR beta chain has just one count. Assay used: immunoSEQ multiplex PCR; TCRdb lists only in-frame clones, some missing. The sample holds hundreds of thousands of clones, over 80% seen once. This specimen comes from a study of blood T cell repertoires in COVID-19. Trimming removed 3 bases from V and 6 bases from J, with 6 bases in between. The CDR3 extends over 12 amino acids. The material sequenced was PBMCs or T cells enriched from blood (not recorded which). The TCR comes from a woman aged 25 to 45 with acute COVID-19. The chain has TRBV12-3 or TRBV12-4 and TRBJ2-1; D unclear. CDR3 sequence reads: CASSFGANEQFF. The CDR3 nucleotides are TGTGCCAGCAGTTTCGGAGCCAATGAGCAGTTCTTC.